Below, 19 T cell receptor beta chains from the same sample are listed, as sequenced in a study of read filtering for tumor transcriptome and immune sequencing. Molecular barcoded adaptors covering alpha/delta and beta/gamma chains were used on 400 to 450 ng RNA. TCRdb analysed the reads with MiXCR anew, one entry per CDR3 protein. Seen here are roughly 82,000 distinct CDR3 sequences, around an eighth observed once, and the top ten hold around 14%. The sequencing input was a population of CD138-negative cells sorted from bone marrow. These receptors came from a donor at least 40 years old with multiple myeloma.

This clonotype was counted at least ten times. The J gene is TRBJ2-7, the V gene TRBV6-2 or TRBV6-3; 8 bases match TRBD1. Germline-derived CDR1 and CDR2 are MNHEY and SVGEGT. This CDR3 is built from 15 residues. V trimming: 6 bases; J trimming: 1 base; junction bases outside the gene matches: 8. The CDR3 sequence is CASSRQGRGSYEQYF. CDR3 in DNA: TGTGCCAGCAGCCGACAGGGGAGAGGATCCTACGAGCAGTACTTC.

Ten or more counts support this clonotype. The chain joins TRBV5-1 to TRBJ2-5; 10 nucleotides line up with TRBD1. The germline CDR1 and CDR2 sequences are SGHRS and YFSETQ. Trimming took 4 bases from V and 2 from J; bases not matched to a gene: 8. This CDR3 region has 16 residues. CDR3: CASSPRTGGGQETQYF. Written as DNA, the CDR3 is TGCGCCAGCAGCCCCCGGACAGGGGGTGGACAAGAGACCCAGTACTTC.

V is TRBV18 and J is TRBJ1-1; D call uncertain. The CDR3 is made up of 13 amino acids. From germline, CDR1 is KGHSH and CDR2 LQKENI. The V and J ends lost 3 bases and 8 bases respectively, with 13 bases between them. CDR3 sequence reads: CASSPGSAIEAFF. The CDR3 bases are TGTGCCAGCTCACCGGGGAGCGCCATCGAAGCTTTCTTT.

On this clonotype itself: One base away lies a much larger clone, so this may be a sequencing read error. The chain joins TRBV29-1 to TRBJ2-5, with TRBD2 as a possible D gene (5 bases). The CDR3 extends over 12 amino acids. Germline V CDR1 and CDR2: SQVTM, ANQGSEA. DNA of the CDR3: TGCAGCGTTGGTTACAGCGGAGAGACCCGGTACTTC. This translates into CSVGYSGETRYF.

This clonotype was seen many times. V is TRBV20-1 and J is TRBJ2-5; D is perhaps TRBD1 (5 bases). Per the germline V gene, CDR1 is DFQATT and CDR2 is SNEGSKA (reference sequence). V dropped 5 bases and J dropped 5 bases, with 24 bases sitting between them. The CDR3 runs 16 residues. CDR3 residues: CSAGADFAGPRETQYF. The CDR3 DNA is TGCAGTGCTGGGGCCGACTTCGCCGGGCCACGGGAGACCCAGTACTTC.

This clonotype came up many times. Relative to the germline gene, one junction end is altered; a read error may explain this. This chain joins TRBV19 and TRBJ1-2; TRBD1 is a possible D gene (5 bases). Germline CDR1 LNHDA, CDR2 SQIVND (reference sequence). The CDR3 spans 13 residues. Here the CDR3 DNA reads TGCGCCAGCAGCCCCGACAGTAACTATGGCTACACCTTC. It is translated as CASSPDSNYGYTF.

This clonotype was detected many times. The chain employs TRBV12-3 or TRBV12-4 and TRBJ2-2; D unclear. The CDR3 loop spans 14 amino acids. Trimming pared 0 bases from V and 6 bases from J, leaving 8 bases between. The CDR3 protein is CASSLALWAGELFF. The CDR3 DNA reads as TGTGCCAGCAGTTTAGCCTTATGGGCCGGGGAGCTGTTTTTT.

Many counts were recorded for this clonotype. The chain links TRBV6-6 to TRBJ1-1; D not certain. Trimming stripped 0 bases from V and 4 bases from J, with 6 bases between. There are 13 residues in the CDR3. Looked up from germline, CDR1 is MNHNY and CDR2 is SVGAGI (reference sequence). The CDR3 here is CASSYSLSTEAFF. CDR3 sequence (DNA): TGTGCCAGCAGTTACTCGTTGTCCACTGAAGCTTTCTTT.

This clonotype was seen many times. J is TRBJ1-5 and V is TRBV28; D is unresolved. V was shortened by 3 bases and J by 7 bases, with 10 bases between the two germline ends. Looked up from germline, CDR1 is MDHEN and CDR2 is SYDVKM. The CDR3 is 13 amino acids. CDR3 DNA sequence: TGTGCCAGCAGTTTTGGGTTTAGGCAGCCCCAGCATTTT. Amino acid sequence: CASSFGFRQPQHF.

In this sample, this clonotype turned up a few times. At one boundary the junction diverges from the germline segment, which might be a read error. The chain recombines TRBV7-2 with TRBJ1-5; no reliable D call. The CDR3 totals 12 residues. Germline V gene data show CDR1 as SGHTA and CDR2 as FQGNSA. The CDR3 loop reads CASSGSNRPQHF. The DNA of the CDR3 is TGTGCCAGCAGCGGTAGCAATCGGCCCCAGCATTTT.

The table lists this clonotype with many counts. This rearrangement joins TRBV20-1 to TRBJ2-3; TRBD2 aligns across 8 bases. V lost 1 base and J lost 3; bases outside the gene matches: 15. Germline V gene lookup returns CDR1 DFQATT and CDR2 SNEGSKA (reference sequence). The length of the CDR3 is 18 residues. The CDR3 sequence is CSARAYSRAGDRTDTQYF. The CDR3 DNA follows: TGCAGTGCTAGAGCATATTCCAGAGCGGGAGATCGGACAGATACGCAGTATTTT.

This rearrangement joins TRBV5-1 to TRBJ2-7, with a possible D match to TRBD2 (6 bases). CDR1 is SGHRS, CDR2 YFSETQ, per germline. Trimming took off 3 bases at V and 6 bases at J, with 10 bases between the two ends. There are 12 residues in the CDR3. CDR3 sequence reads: CASSSSVTEQYF. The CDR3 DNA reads TGCGCCAGCAGCTCTAGCGTTACCGAGCAGTACTTC.

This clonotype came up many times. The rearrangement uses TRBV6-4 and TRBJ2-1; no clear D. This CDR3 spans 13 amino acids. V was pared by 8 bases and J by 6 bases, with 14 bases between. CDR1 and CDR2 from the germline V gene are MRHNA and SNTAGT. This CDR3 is CASGAGPRNEQFF. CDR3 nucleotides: TGTGCCAGCGGCGCCGGACCTCGCAATGAGCAGTTCTTC.

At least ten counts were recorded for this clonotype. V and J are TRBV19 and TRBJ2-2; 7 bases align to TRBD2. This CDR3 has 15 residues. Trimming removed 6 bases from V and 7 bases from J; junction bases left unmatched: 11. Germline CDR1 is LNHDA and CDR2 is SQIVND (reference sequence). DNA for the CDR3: TGTGCCAGTAGACCCGGCGCGGGAGTCGGCGGGGAGCTGTTTTTT. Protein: CASRPGAGVGGELFF.

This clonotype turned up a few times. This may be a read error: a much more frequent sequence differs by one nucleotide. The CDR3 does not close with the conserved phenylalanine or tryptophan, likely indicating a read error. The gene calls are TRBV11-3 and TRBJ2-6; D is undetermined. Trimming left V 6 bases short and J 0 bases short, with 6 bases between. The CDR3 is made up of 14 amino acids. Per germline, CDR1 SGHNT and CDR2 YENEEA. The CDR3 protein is CASSPVSGANVLTY. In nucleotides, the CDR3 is TGTGCCAGCAGTCCCGTCTCTGGGGCCAACGTCCTGACTTAC.

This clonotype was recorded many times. CDR3: CASSLQGAAFF. Written as DNA, the CDR3 is TGTGCCAGCAGCTTACAGGGTGCGGCTTTCTTT. The chain couples TRBV7-9 to TRBJ1-1, with D possibly being TRBD1 (5 bases). CDR3 length: 11 residues. V dropped 2 bases and J dropped 11 bases, with 9 bases sitting between them. CDR1 and CDR2 (germline): SEHNR, FQNEAQ (reference sequence).

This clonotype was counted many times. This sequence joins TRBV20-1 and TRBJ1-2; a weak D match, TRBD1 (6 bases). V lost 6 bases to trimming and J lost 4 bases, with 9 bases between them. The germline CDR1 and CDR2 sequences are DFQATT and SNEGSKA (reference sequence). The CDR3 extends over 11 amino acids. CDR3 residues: CSAQDSYGYTF. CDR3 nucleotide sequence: TGCAGTGCCCAGGACAGCTATGGCTACACCTTC.

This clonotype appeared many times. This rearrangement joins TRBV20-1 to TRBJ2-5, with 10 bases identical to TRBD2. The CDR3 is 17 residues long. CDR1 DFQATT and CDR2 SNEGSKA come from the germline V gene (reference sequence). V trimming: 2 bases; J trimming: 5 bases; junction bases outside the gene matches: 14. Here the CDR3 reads CSARSASGSSGTETQYF. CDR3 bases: TGCAGTGCTAGATCGGCTAGCGGGAGTTCTGGGACGGAGACCCAGTACTTC.

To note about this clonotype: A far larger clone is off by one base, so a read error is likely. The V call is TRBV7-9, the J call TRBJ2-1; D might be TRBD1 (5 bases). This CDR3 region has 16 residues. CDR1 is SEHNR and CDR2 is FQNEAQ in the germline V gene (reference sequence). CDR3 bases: TGTGCCAGCAGCTCGTCGACAGCCAACACCTACAATGAGCAGCTCTTC. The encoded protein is CASSSSTANTYNEQLF.